A single sample gave rise to the 2 T cell receptor beta chains below, sequenced in a study of CD8 T cells in ankylosing spondylitis. TCRdb reprocessed the 5' RACE reads with MiXCR, giving one entry per CDR3 protein. The sample lists around 150,000 distinct CDR3 sequences, just under 7.5% seen once, with around 12% in the top ten. Material for sequencing was blood, either unsorted or a sorted T cell fraction (not recorded which). The receptors come from a female donor with ankylosing spondylitis or in good health (not recorded which).

This clonotype was observed a handful of times. J is TRBJ2-7 and V is TRBV20-1; 7 bases are shared with TRBD1. The length of the CDR3 is 15 residues. Germline V gene lookup returns CDR1 DFQATT and CDR2 SNEGSKA (reference sequence). J lost 1 base, V lost 6 bases, and 12 bases had no gene match. The CDR3 DNA sequence: TGCAGTGCCGAAGGGGGACAGACGCCGTCCTACGAGCAGTACTTC. Translated, it gives CSAEGGQTPSYEQYF.

This clonotype was counted ten times or more. The V gene is TRBV5-8, the J gene TRBJ2-3, with a possible D match to TRBD2 (6 bases). Per germline, CDR1 SGHTS and CDR2 YDEGEE. The V end lost 1 base, the J end lost 3 bases, and 12 bases lay between the germline ends. The CDR3 length is 15 residues. CDR3 in amino acids: CASSLSGGWTDTQYF. The CDR3 DNA follows: TGTGCCAGCAGCTTGTCTGGGGGGTGGACAGATACGCAGTATTTT.